This T cell receptor (beta chain) came from a study of neoadjuvant anti-PD-1 for oral cavity cancer. The study's findings and limits: Treg/Th17 ratio rose with pretreatment blood and fell with post-treatment tumor TCRbeta clonality. With a few patients per group, TCR findings need larger cohorts.

This clone was seen just once. Its antigen is not identified. Clones were read by immunoSEQ multiplex PCR, and TCRdb kept only the in-frame ones, dropping some. Of some 15,000 clones in the sample, around 34% are singletons; the top ten hold 35% to 45%. The length of the CDR3 is 15 residues. The germline V gene encodes CDR1 SGHVS and CDR2 FNYEAQ. The junction had 7 bases not matched to a gene; V was cut back by 2 bases and J by 3 bases. Indicated time point: after neoadjuvant nivolumab, at surgical resection. The sequencing used tumor tissue, collected after nivolumab (anti-PD-1) treatment. The V call is TRBV7-6, the J call TRBJ2-7, with 7 bases lining up with TRBD2. The clonotype originates from a person aged 35-79 years with oral cavity squamous cell carcinoma. CDR3 amino acids: CASSLYAGDDYEQYF. In DNA, the CDR3 is TGTGCCAGCAGCTTATATGCGGGGGACGACTACGAGCAGTACTTC.